This T cell receptor beta chain is drawn from a study of CD8 T cells in ankylosing spondylitis. Findings and limits, study-wide: Clones linked to disease, bearing a CD8+ phenotype, were relatively rare in peripheral blood. Matched synovial fluid from ankylosing spondylitis patients was reported to be enriched for disease-linked clones. What seemed typical of ankylosing spondylitis blood was a TCR beta motif built from eight highly homologous variants.

Germline lookup yields CDR1 MNHEY and CDR2 SMNVEV (reference sequence). The CDR3 has 14 residues. V lost 0 bases and J lost 4, with 7 bases in between. In this sample, this clonotype turned up many times. The antigen remains unidentified. In TCRdb, the 5' RACE reads were re-called with MiXCR into one record per CDR3 protein. Of approximately 220,000 distinct CDR3 sequences listed, about a sixth are singletons. The sequencing input was blood, either unsorted or a sorted T cell fraction (not recorded which). The chain links TRBV27 to TRBJ1-3; D not certain. This TCR came from a male donor with ankylosing spondylitis. The CDR3 sequence: CASSLSVSGNTIYF. The CDR3 DNA reads as TGTGCCAGCAGTTTATCGGTATCCGGAAACACCATATATTTT.